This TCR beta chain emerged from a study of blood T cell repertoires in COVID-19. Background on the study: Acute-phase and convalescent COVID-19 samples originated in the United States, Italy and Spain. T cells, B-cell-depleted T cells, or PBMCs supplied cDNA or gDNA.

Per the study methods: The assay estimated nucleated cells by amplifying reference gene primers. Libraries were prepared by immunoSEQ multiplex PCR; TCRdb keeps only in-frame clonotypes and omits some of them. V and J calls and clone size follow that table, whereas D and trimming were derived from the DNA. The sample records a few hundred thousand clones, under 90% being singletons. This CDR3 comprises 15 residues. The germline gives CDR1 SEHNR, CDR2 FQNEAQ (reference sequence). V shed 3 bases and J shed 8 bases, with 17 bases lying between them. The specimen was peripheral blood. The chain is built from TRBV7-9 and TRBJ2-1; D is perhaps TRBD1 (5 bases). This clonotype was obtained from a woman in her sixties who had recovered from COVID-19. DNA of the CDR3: TGTGCCAGCAGCTTGGTTCAGGGTGGATGGGATGAGCAGTTCTTC. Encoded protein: CASSLVQGGWDEQFF.